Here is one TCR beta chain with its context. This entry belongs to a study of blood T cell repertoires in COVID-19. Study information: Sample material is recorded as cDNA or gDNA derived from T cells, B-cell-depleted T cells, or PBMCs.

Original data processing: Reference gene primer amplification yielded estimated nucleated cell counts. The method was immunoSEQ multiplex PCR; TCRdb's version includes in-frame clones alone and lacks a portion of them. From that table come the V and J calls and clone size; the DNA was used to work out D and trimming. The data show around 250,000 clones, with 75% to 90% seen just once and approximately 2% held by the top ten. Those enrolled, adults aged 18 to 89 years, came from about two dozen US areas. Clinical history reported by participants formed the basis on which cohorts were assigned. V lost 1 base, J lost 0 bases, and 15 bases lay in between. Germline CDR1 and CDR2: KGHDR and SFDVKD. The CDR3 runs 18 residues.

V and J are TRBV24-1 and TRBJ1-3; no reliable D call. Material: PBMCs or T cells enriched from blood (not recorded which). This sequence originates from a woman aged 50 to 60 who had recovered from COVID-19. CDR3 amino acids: CATSDFPWRVFSGNTIYF. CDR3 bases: TGTGCCACCAGTGATTTCCCGTGGAGGGTGTTCTCTGGAAACACCATATATTTT.